This T cell receptor beta chain originates from a study of CD8 T cells in Susac syndrome. Germline CDR1 MNHEY, CDR2 SMNVEV (reference sequence). This CDR3 is built from 13 residues. V was trimmed by 0 bases and J by 6 bases, leaving 8 bases between them. The study sequenced TCR beta in blood CD8+ and CD4+ T cells. Age- and sex-matched healthy donors served as the control group. Points on this clonotype: Its antigen remains unknown.

Random hexamers served to reverse transcribe roughly 0.45 to 1 ug RNA. immunoSEQ multiplex PCR amplified TCR beta CDR3 across 54 Vbeta, 13 Jbeta. TCRdb reprocessed the immunoSEQ multiplex PCR reads with MiXCR, giving one entry per CDR3 protein. The table includes around 59,000 distinct CDR3 sequences, just over 90% detected once. Study findings and constraints: The study conceded that its TCR sequencing and HLA analysis involved relatively few individuals.

The sequenced sample consisted of CD8+ T cells from PBMCs. This receptor was identified in a human donor in good health. The chain is built from TRBV27 and TRBJ1-1; the D is unclear. The CDR3 bases are TGTGCCAGCAGTTTATCATTTTTCGCTGAAGCTTTCTTT. This codes for CASSLSFFAEAFF.